At least ten counts were recorded for the clone carrying this T cell receptor (beta chain). Libraries of TCR beta came from quantitative 5'-RACE with molecular barcodes. TCRdb reprocessed the 5' RACE reads via MiXCR and lists one record per CDR3 protein. The profile covers some 250,000 distinct CDR3 sequences, with 8% to 9.5% appearing a single time and 6.5% to 7% taken by the ten largest. This entry comes from a study of CD8 T cells in ankylosing spondylitis. The CDR3 has 17 residues. The V end was cut by 2 bases, the J end by 0 bases, with 11 bases between. Germline V CDR1 and CDR2: KGHSH, LQKENI. This receptor was taken from a male donor with ankylosing spondylitis or in good health (not recorded which). Material: blood, either unsorted or a sorted T cell fraction (not recorded which). The rearrangement joins TRBV18 to TRBJ2-6; the D is unclear. The CDR3 protein is CASSPNSFSSGANVLTF. The CDR3, as DNA: TGTGCCAGCTCACCAAACAGTTTTAGCTCTGGGGCCAACGTCCTGACTTTC.